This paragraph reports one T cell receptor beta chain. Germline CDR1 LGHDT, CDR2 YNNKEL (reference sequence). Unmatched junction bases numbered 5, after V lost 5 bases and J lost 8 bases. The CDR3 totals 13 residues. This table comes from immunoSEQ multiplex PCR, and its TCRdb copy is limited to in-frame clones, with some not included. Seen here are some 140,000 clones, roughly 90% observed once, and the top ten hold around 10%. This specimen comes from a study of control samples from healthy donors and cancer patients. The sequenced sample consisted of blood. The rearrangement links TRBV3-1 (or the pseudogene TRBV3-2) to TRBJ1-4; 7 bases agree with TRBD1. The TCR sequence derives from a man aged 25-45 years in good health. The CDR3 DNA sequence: TGTGCCAGCAGCAGGGGGCGTCTCGAAAAACTGTTTTTT. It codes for CASSRGRLEKLFF.